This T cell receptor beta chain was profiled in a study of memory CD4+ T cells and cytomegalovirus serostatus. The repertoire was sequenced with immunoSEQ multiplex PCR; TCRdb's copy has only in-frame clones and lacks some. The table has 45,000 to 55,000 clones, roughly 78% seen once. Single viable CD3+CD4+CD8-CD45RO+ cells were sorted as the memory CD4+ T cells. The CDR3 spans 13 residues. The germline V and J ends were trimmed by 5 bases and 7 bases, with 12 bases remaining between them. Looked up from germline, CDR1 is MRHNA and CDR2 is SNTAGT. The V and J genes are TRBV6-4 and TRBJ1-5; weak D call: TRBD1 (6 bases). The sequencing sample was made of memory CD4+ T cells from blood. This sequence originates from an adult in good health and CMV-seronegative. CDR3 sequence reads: CASSTEGGQPQHF. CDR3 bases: TGTGCCAGCAGTACGGAGGGGGGACAGCCCCAGCATTTT.